These T cell receptor beta chains were read from a single sample in a study of T cells in Graves' hyperthyroidism and ophthalmopathy. Using its own MiXCR run on the multiplex PCR reads, TCRdb lists one record per CDR3 protein. This table holds approximately 400,000 distinct CDR3 sequences, approximately 14% found once. The sample comprised blood. These receptors came from a woman aged 18-29 years with Graves' hyperthyroidism. Both conserved end residues are trimmed from each CDR3. The order of the fields is clone size, J gene, V gene, D gene, CDR3 protein. D genes are given only for firm matches. Size tells how often a clone was seen (once, few, many) or the class of an expanded clone, and some rows leave it out.

clone_size: many
j_call: TRBJ1-1
v_call: TRBV28
d_call: .
cdr3_aa: ASSLGNTEAF

clone_size: many
j_call: TRBJ1-1
v_call: TRBV18
d_call: TRBD1
cdr3_aa: ASSTSGQGNTEAF

clone_size: many
j_call: TRBJ2-1
v_call: TRBV15
d_call: .
cdr3_aa: ATSSQQISYNEQF

clone_size: few
j_call: TRBJ2-7
v_call: TRBV10-3
d_call: .
cdr3_aa: AISAPKGEQY

clone_size: .
j_call: TRBJ2-7
v_call: TRBV7-6
d_call: .
cdr3_aa: ASSSSHRDTTYEQY

clone_size: few
j_call: TRBJ1-4
v_call: TRBV9
d_call: .
cdr3_aa: ASSVAPAAKNEKLF

clone_size: many
j_call: TRBJ2-7
v_call: TRBV6-1
d_call: TRBD2
cdr3_aa: ASRLPGGLEQY

clone_size: many
j_call: TRBJ2-6
v_call: TRBV28
d_call: TRBD1
cdr3_aa: ASSLEGANSGANVLT

clone_size: .
j_call: TRBJ1-4
v_call: TRBV6-1
d_call: .
cdr3_aa: ASNTIVNEKLF

clone_size: many
j_call: TRBJ1-1
v_call: TRBV3-1
d_call: .
cdr3_aa: ASSQSTEAF

clone_size: .
j_call: TRBJ2-7
v_call: TRBV27
d_call: TRBD2
cdr3_aa: ASSLRRLAGGPFSEQY

clone_size: .
j_call: TRBJ1-3
v_call: TRBV28
d_call: TRBD1
cdr3_aa: ASRLTGAVGNTIY

clone_size: .
j_call: TRBJ2-1
v_call: TRBV20-1
d_call: TRBD2
cdr3_aa: SASCGLAGRSSYNEQF

clone_size: .
j_call: TRBJ1-6
v_call: TRBV11-2
d_call: .
cdr3_aa: ASRLKGSSSYNSPLH

clone_size: many
j_call: TRBJ1-1
v_call: TRBV12-3/TRBV12-4
d_call: .
cdr3_aa: ASCRGGTEAF

clone_size: .
j_call: TRBJ1-2
v_call: TRBV29-1
d_call: TRBD1
cdr3_aa: SAGTVLANYGYT

clone_size: few
j_call: TRBJ1-6
v_call: TRBV18
d_call: TRBD1
cdr3_aa: ASSLKRQGSSSYNSPLH

clone_size: many
j_call: TRBJ2-1
v_call: TRBV9
d_call: .
cdr3_aa: ASSPRSRVSGNEQF

clone_size: .
j_call: TRBJ2-1
v_call: TRBV2
d_call: .
cdr3_aa: ASSESLFEQF

clone_size: many
j_call: TRBJ2-3
v_call: TRBV5-1
d_call: .
cdr3_aa: ASSPTVTKDTQY

clone_size: few
j_call: TRBJ1-5
v_call: TRBV19
d_call: TRBD1
cdr3_aa: ASSPDRERHQPQH

clone_size: many
j_call: TRBJ2-1
v_call: TRBV28
d_call: TRBD1
cdr3_aa: ASRPTGLPYNEQF

clone_size: many
j_call: TRBJ2-7
v_call: TRBV4-3
d_call: .
cdr3_aa: ASSQDGVAYEQY

clone_size: .
j_call: TRBJ1-2
v_call: TRBV2
d_call: .
cdr3_aa: ASSGLIAGGGGYT

clone_size: many
j_call: TRBJ1-4
v_call: TRBV11-2
d_call: TRBD1
cdr3_aa: ASSRTGREKLF

clone_size: many
j_call: TRBJ1-2
v_call: TRBV3-1
d_call: TRBD1
cdr3_aa: ASSLTGADGYT

clone_size: many
j_call: TRBJ1-1
v_call: TRBV15
d_call: .
cdr3_aa: ATSKEMNTEAF

clone_size: few
j_call: TRBJ1-2
v_call: TRBV6-1
d_call: .
cdr3_aa: ASSFFRDDGYT

clone_size: .
j_call: TRBJ2-7
v_call: TRBV7-6
d_call: .
cdr3_aa: ASSLGVGRGYEQY

clone_size: many
j_call: TRBJ2-1
v_call: TRBV5-1
d_call: .
cdr3_aa: ASSTSGSAYNEQF

clone_size: .
j_call: TRBJ2-1
v_call: TRBV19
d_call: .
cdr3_aa: ASRESDKTRRLNEQF

clone_size: .
j_call: TRBJ1-5
v_call: TRBV7-2
d_call: .
cdr3_aa: ASSSTVSNQPQH

clone_size: many
j_call: TRBJ2-5
v_call: TRBV3-1
d_call: TRBD2
cdr3_aa: ASSQASTSGQETQY

clone_size: once
j_call: TRBJ1-1
v_call: TRBV6-1
d_call: .
cdr3_aa: ASSAGQRGRTF

clone_size: many
j_call: TRBJ2-7
v_call: TRBV6-1
d_call: .
cdr3_aa: ASRLQGYEQY

clone_size: .
j_call: TRBJ2-6
v_call: TRBV7-3
d_call: .
cdr3_aa: ASSLRGGPTSGANVLT

clone_size: many
j_call: TRBJ2-5
v_call: TRBV27
d_call: .
cdr3_aa: ASSLGLGQETQY